Described below is a single T cell receptor beta chain sequence and its context. Its specificity is unknown. These data originate in a study of metastatic and nonmetastatic thyroid tumors. Patients underwent thyroid surgery, and none had received any treatment before it. Study-wide results and limits: In blood and tumor, TCR beta diversity was reportedly significantly higher in malignant thyroid tumors than in benign nodules.

How the authors handled the data: A papillary thyroid cancer distant-metastasis classifier was built from CDR3 differences across clinicopathological groups. From the PCR reads, TCRdb re-called clones with MiXCR. The V and J calls were not made by the authors but by TCRdb's processing. This table holds around 32,000 clones, 7.4% found once. This TCR derives from a female donor with papillary thyroid cancer or a benign thyroid nodule (not recorded which). Some clones in this sample may be carry-over from other donors' samples. The specimen sequenced was blood.

The CDR3 loop reads CASSSSGGGPYEQYF. CDR3 in DNA: TGTGCCAGCAGTTCCTCGGGAGGGGGTCCCTACGAGCAGTACTTC. V is TRBV6-9 and J is TRBJ2-7, with TRBD2 matching 8 bases. The CDR3 is 15 amino acids. In germline, CDR1 is MNHGY, CDR2 SVAAGI. The V segment lost 4 bases and the J segment 2 bases; nucleotides outside the gene matches: 7.